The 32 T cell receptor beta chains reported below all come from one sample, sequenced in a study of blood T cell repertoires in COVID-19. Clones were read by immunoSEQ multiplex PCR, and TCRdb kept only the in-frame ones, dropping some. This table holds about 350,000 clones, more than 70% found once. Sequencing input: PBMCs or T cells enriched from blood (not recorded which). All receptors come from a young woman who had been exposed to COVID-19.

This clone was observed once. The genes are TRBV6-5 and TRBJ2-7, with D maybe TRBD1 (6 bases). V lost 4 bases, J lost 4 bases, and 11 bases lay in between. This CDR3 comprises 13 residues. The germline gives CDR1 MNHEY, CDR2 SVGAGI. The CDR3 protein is CASSLSDSYEQYF. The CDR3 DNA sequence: TGTGCCAGCAGTTTATCGGACAGTTACGAGCAGTACTTC.

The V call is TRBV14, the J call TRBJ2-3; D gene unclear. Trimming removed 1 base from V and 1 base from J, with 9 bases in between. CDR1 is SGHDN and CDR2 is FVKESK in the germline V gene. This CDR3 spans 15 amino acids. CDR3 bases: TGTGCCAGCAGCCAAGGTAGCTGGGGCACAGATACGCAGTATTTT. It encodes CASSQGSWGTDTQYF.

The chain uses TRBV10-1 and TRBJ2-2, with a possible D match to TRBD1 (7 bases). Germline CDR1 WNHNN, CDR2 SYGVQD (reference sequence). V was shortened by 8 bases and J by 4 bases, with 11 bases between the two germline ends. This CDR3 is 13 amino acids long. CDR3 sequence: CASRQGGTGELFF. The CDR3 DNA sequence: TGCGCCAGCCGACAGGGAGGCACCGGGGAGCTGTTTTTT.

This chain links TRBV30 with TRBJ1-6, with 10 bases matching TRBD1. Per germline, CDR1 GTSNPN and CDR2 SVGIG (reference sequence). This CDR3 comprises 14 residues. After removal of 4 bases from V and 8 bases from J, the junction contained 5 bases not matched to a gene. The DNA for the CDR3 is TGTGCCTGGATAGGGGGGACAGGGGATTCACCCCTCCACTTT. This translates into CAWIGGTGDSPLHF.

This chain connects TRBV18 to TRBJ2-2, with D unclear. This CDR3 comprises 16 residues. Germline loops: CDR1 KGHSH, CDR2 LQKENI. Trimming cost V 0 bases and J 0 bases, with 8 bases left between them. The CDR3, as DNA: TGTGCCAGCTCACCACCTGCGCGGTCGAACACCGGGGAGCTGTTTTTT. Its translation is CASSPPARSNTGELFF.

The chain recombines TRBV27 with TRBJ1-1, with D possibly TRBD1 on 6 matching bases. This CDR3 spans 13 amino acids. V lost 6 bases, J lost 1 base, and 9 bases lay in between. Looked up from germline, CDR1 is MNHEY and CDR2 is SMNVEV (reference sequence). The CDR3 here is CASRLGQNTEAFF. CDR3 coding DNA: TGTGCCAGCAGATTGGGACAGAACACTGAAGCTTTCTTT.

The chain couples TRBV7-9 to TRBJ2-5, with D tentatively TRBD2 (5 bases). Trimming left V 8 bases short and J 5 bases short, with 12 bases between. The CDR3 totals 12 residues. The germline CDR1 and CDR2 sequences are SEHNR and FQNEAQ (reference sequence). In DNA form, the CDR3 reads TGTGCCAGCTTGGTAGCGTCGGAGACCCAGTACTTC. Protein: CASLVASETQYF.

The CDR3 protein is CASSQGPVPQYF. The CDR3 bases are TGTGCCAGCAGCCAAGGGCCAGTCCCCCAGTACTTC. The chain couples TRBV3-1 (or the pseudogene TRBV3-2) to TRBJ2-5; D not resolved. The CDR3 extends over 12 amino acids. The germline gives CDR1 LGHDT, CDR2 YNNKEL (reference sequence). Trimming pared 1 base from V and 9 bases from J, leaving 9 bases between.

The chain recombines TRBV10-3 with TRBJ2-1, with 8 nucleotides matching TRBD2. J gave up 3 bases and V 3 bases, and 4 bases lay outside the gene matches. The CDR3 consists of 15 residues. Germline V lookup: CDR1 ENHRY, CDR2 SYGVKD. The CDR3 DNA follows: TGTGCCATCAGTGATCCCGGGACTAGCTACAATGAGCAGTTCTTC. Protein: CAISDPGTSYNEQFF.

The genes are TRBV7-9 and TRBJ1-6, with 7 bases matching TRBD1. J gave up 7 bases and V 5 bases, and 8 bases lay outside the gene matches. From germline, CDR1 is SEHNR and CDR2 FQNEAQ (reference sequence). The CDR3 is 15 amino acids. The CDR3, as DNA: TGTGCCAGCAGCCCTTCCGGGACAGAGAATTCACCCCTCCACTTT. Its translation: CASSPSGTENSPLHF.

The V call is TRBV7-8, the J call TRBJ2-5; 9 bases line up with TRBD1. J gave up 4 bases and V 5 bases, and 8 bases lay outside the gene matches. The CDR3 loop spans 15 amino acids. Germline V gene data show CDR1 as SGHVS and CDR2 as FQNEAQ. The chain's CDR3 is CASSPPGTGRETQYF. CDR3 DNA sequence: TGTGCCAGCAGCCCCCCGGGGACAGGGAGAGAGACCCAGTACTTC.

This CDR3 is CASSLGDRVPYSNQPQHF. The DNA for the CDR3 is TGTGCCAGCAGCTTGGGGGACAGGGTACCGTATAGCAATCAGCCCCAGCATTTT. The chain carries TRBV11-2 and TRBJ1-5, with 9 bases aligning to TRBD1. The CDR3 has 18 amino acids. Germline loops: CDR1 SGHAT, CDR2 FQNNGV. With 3 bases clipped from V and 0 bases from J, the junction kept 9 bases outside the gene matches.

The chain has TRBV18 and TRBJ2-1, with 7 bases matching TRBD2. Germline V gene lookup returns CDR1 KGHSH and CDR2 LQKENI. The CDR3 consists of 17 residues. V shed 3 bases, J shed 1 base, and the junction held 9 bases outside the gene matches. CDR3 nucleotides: TGTGCCAGCTCACCTGGACTTCTCGGGAGGTCCTACAATGAGCAGTTCTTC. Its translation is CASSPGLLGRSYNEQFF.

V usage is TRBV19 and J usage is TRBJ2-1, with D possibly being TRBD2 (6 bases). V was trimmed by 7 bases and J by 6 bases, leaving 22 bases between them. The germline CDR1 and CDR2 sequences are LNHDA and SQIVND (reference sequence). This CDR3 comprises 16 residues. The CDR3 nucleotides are TGTGCCAGTACAAGAGCGGGCCCAACATCGCCCAATGAGCAGTTCTTC. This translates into CASTRAGPTSPNEQFF.

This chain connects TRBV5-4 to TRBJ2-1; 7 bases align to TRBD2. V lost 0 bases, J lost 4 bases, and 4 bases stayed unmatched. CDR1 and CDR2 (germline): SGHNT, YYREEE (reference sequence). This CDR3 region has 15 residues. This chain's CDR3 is CASSLGAGEYNEQFF. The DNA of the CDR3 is TGTGCCAGCAGCTTGGGGGCGGGAGAGTACAATGAGCAGTTCTTC.

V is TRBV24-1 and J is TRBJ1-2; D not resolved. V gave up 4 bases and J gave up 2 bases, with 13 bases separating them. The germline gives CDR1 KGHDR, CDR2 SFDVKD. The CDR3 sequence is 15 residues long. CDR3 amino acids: CATSDGRTGNYGYTF. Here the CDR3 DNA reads TGTGCCACCAGTGACGGTCGGACGGGAAACTATGGCTACACCTTC.

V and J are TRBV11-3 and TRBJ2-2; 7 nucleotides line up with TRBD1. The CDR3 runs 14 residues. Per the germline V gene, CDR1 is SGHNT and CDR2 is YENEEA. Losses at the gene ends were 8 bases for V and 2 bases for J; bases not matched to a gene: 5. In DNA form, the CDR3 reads TGTGCCAGCTTGGGGACAGATAACACCGGGGAGCTGTTTTTT. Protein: CASLGTDNTGELFF.

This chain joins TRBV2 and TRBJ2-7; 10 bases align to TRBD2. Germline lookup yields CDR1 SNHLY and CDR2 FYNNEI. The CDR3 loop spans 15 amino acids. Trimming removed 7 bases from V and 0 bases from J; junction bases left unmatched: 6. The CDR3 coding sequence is TGTGCCAGCATTAATAGCGGGAGGACCTCCTACGAGCAGTACTTC. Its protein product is CASINSGRTSYEQYF.

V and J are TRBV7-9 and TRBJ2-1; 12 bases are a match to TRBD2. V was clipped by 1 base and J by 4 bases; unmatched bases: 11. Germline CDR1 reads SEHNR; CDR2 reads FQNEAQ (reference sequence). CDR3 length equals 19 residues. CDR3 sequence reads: CASSLDLTSGRKEYNEQFF. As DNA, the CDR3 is TGTGCCAGCAGCTTAGACCTGACTAGCGGGAGAAAGGAATACAATGAGCAGTTCTTC.

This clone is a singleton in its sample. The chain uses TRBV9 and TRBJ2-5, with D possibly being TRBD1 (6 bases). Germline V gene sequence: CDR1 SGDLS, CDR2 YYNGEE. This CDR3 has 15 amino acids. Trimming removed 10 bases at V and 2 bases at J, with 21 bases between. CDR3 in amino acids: CAPPPAGTPQETQYF. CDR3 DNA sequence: TGTGCCCCGCCCCCGGCCGGGACACCTCAAGAGACCCAGTACTTC. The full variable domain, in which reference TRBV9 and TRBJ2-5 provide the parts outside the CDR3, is DSGVTQTPKHLITATGQRVTLRCSPRSGDLSVYWYQQSLDQGLQFLIQYYNGEERAKGNILERFSAQQFPDLHSELNLSSLELGDSALYFCAPPPAGTPQETQYFGPGTRLLVL.

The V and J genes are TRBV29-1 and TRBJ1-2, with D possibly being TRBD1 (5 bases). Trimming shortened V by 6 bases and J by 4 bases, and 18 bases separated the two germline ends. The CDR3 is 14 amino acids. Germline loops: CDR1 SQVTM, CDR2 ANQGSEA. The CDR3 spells CSVPDQGGGYGYTF. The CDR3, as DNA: TGCAGCGTCCCAGACCAGGGCGGGGGCTATGGCTACACCTTC.

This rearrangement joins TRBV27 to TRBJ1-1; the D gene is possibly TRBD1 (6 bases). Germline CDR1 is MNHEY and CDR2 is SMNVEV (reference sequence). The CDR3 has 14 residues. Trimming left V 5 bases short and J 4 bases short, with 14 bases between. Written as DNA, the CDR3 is TGTGCCAGCAGTCTAGGGGGTACGGGCACTGAAGCTTTCTTT. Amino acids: CASSLGGTGTEAFF.

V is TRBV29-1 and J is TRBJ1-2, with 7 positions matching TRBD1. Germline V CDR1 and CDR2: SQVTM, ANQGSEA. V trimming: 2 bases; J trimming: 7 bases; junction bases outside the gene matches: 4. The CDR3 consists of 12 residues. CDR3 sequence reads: CSVERYRGGYTF. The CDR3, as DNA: TGCAGCGTTGAACGATACAGGGGTGGCTACACCTTC. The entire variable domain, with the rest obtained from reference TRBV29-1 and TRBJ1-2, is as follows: SAVISQKPSRDICQRGTSLTIQCQVDSQVTMMFWYRQQPGQSLTLIATANQGSEATYESGFVIDKFPISRPNLTFSTLTVSNMSPEDSSIYLCSVERYRGGYTFGSGTRLTVV.

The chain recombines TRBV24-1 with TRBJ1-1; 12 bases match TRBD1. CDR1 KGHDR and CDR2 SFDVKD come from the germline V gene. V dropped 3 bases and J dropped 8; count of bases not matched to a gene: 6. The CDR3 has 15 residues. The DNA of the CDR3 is TGTGCCACCAGTGATGCCGGGACAGGGGGCGGGGAAGCTTTCTTT. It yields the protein CATSDAGTGGGEAFF.

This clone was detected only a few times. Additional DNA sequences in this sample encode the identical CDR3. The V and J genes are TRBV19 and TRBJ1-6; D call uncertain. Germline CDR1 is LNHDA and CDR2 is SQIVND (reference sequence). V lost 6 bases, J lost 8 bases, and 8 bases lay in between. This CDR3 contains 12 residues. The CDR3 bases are TGTGCCAGTAGCCCGAGAGATTCACCCCTCCACTTT. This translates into CASSPRDSPLHF.

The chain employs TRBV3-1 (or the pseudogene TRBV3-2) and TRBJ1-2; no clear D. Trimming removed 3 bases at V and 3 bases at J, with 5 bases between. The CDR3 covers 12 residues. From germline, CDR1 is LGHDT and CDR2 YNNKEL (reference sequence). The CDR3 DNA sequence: TGTGCCAGCAGCCACGCGGACTATGGCTACACCTTC. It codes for CASSHADYGYTF.

The CDR3 DNA sequence: TGCGCCAGCAGCAAAAGGACAGGGGGCAGGGATGAGCAGTTCTTC. Its translation is CASSKRTGGRDEQFF. The rearrangement links TRBV5-1 to TRBJ2-1; 11 nucleotides line up with TRBD1. The CDR3 is made up of 15 amino acids. In germline, CDR1 is SGHRS, CDR2 YFSETQ. The V gene end was trimmed by 4 bases and the J gene end by 8 bases; junction bases not matched to a gene: 8.

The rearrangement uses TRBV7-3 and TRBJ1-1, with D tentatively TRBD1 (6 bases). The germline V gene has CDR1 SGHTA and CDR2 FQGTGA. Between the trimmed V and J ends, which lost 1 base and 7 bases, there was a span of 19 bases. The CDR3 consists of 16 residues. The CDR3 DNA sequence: TGTGCCAGCAGCTTAAATGGGGGCCCGGGGCATCGTGAAGCTTTCTTT. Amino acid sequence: CASSLNGGPGHREAFF.

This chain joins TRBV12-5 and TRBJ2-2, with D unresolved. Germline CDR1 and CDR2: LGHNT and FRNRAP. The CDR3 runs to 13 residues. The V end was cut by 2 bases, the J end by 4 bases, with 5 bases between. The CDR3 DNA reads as TGTGCTAGTGGTTTGTCTCTCACCGGGGAGCTGTTTTTT. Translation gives CASGLSLTGELFF. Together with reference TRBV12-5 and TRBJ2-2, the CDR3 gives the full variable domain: DARVTQTPRHKVTEMGQEVTMRCQPILGHNTVFWYRQTMMQGLELLAYFRNRAPLDDSGMPKDRFSAEMPDATLATLKIQPSEPRDSAVYFCASGLSLTGELFFGEGSRLTVL.

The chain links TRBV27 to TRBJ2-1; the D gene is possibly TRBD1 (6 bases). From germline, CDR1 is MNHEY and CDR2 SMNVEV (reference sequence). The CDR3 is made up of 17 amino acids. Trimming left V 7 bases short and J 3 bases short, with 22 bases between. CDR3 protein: CASTRRQEHRIYNEQFF. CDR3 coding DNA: TGTGCCAGCACCCGACGACAGGAGCACCGAATCTACAATGAGCAGTTCTTC.

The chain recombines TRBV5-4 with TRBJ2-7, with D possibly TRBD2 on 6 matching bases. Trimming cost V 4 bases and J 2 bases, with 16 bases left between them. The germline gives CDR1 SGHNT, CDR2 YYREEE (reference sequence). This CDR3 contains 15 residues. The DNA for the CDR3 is TGTGCCAGCAGCCGCCTTGAGAGGGAGGCCTACGAGCAGTACTTC. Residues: CASSRLEREAYEQYF. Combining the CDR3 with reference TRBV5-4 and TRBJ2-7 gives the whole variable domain ETGVTQSPTHLIKTRGQQVTLRCSSQSGHNTVSWYQQALGQGPQFIFQYYREEENGRGNFPPRFSGLQFPNYSSELNVNALELDDSALYLCASSRLEREAYEQYFGPGTRLTVT.

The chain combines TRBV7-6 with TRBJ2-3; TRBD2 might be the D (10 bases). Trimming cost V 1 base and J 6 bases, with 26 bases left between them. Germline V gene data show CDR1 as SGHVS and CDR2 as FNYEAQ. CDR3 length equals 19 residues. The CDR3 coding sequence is TGTGCCAGCAGCTTAGAGGGACAGGGATGGAGCGGGAGGGATGATACGCAGTATTTT. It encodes CASSLEGQGWSGRDDTQYF.